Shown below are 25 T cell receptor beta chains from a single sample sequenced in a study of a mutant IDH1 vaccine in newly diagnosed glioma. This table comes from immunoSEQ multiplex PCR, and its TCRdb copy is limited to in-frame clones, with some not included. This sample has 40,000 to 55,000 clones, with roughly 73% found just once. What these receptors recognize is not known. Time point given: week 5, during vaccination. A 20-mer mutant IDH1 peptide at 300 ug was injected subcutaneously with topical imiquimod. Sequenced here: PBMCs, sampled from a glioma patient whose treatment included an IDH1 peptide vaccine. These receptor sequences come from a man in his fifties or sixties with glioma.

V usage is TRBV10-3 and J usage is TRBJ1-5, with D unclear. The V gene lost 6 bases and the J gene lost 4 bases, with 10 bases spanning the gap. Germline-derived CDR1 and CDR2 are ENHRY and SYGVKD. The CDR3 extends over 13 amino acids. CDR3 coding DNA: TGTGCCATCAGGCGGGCAGAGAATCAGCCCCAGCATTTT. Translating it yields CAIRRAENQPQHF.

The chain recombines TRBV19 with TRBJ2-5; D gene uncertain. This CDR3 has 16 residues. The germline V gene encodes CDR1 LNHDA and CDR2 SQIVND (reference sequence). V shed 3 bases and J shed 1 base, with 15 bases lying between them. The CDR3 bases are TGTGCCAGTAGTATCGAATATGGCCGGGTCCAAGAGACCCAGTACTTC. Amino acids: CASSIEYGRVQETQYF.

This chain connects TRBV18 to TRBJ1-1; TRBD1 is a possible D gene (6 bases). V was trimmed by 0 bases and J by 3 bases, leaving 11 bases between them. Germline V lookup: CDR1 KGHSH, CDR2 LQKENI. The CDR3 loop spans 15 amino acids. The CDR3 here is CASSPPQGRDTEAFF. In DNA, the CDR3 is TGTGCCAGCTCACCACCACAGGGACGGGACACTGAAGCTTTCTTT.

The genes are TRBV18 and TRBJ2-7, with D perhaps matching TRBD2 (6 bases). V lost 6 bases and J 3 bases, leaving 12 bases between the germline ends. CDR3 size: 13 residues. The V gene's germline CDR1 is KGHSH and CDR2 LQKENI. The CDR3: CASSGGEGYEQYF. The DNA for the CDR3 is TGTGCCAGCTCCGGGGGAGAGGGCTACGAGCAGTACTTC.

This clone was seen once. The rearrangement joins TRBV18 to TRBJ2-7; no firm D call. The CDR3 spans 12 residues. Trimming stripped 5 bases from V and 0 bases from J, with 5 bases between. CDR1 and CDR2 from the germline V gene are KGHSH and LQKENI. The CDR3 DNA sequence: TGTGCCAGCTCAAGGTCCTCCTACGAGCAGTACTTC. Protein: CASSRSSYEQYF. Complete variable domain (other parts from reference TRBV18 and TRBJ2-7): NAGVMQNPRHLVRRRGQEARLRCSPMKGHSHVYWYRQLPEEGLKFMVYLQKENIIDESGMPKERFSAEFPKEGPSILRIQQVVRGDSAAYFCASSRSSYEQYFGPGTRLTVT.

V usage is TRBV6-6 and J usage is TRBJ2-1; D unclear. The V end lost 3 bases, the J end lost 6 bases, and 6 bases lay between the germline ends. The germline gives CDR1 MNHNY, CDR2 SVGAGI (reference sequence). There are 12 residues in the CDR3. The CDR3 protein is CASSYPGNEQFF. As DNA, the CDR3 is TGTGCCAGCAGTTATCCGGGCAATGAGCAGTTCTTC.

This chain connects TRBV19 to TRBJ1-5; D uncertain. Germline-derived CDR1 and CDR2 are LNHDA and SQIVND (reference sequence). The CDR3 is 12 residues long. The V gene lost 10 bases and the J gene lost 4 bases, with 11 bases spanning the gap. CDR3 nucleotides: TGTGCCACCGGGCCCTCTAATCAGCCCCAGCATTTT. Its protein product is CATGPSNQPQHF.

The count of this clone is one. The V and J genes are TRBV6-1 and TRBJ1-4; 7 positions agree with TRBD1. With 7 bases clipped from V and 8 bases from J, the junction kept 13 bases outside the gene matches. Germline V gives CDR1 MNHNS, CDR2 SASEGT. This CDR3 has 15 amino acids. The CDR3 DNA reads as TGTGCCAGCAACAAGGGGACAGCCGAGGGCGAAAAACTGTTTTTT. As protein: CASNKGTAEGEKLFF.

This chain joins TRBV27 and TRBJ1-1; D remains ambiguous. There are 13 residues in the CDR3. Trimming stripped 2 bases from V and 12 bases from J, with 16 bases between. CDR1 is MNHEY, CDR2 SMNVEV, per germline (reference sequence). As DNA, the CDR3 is TGTGCCAGCAGTTTAGGCATAACAGCCTTGACTTTCTTT. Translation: CASSLGITALTFF.

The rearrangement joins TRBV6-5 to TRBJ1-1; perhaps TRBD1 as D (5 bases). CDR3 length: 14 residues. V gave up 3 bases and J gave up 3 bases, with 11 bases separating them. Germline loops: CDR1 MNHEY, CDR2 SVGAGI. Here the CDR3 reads CASSYMRDYTEAFF. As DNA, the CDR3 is TGTGCCAGCAGTTATATGAGGGACTACACTGAAGCTTTCTTT.

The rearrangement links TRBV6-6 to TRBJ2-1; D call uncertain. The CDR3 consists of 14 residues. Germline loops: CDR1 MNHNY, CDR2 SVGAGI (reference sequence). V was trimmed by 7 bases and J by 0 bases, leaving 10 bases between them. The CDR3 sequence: CASIEASSYNEQFF. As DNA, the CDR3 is TGTGCCAGCATCGAGGCGAGCTCCTACAATGAGCAGTTCTTC.

The CDR3: CASSIGEGGATQYF. As DNA, the CDR3 is TGTGCCAGTAGTATAGGGGAGGGAGGCGCTACGCAGTATTTT. The chain is built from TRBV19 and TRBJ2-3; 7 nucleotides line up with TRBD2. Germline lookup yields CDR1 LNHDA and CDR2 SQIVND (reference sequence). The trim removed 1 base at V and 8 bases at J, leaving 6 bases unmatched. The CDR3 is made up of 14 amino acids.

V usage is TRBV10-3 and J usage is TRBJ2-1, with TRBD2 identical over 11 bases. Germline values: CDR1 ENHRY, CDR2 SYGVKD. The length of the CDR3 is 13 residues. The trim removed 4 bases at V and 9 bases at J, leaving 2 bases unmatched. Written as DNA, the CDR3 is TGTGCCATCAGTGGGGGACTAGCGGTTGAGCAGTTCTTC. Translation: CAISGGLAVEQFF.

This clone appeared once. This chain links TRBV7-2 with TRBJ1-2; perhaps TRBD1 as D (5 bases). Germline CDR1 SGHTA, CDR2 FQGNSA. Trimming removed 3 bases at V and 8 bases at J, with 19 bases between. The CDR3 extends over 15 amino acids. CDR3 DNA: TGTGCCAGCAGCTTGGGACTCCCCTTCGTCGAGGGCTACACCTTC. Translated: CASSLGLPFVEGYTF. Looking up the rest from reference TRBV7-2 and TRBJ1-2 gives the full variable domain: GAGVSQSPSNKVTEKGKDVELRCDPISGHTALYWYRQSLGQGLEFLIYFQGNSAPDKSGLPSDRFSAERTGGSVSTLTIQRTQQEDSAVYLCASSLGLPFVEGYTFGSGTRLTVV.

In nucleotides, the CDR3 is TGCGCCAGCAGCTTGAGGGACGAAGGGGGGGAGCTGTTTTTT. This sequence encodes CASSLRDEGGELFF. The chain carries TRBV5-1 and TRBJ2-2; D is perhaps TRBD1 or TRBD2 (5 bases each). The CDR3 length is 14 residues. Trimming took off 1 base at V and 8 bases at J, with 12 bases between the two ends. The germline V gene encodes CDR1 SGHRS and CDR2 YFSETQ. The full variable domain, its missing parts supplied by reference TRBV5-1 and TRBJ2-2, is KAGVTQTPRYLIKTRGQQVTLSCSPISGHRSVSWYQQTPGQGLQFLFEYFSETQRNKGNFPGRFSGRQFSNSRSEMNVSTLELGDSALYLCASSLRDEGGELFFGEGSRLTVL.

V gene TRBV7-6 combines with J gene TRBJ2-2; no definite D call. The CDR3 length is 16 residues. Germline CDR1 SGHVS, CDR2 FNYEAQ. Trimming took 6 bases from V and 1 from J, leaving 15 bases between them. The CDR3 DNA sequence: TGTGCCAGCAGTTCTGACACGGCGAGGAACACCGGGGAGCTGTTTTTT. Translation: CASSSDTARNTGELFF.

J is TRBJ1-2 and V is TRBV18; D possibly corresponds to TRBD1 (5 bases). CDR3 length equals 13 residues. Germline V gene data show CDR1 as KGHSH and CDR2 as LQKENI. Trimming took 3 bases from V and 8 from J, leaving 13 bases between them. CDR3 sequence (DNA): TGTGCCAGCTCACCGGGACGGGGAGGAGGCTACACCTTC. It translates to CASSPGRGGGYTF.

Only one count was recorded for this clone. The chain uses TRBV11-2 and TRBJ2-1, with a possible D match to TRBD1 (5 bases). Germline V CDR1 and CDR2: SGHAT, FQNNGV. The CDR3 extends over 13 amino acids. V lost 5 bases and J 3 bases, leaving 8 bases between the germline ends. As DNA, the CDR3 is TGTGCCAGCAGCCAGACAGTCTACAATGAGCAGTTCTTC. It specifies CASSQTVYNEQFF. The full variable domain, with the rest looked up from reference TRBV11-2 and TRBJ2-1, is EAGVAQSPRYKIIEKRQSVAFWCNPISGHATLYWYQQILGQGPKLLIQFQNNGVVDDSQLPKDRFSAERLKGVDSTLKIQPAKLEDSAVYLCASSQTVYNEQFFGPGTRLTVL.

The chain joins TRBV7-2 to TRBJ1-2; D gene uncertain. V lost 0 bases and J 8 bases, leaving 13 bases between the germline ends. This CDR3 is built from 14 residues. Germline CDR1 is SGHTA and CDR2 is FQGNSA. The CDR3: CASSLALVVRGYTF. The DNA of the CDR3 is TGTGCCAGCAGCTTAGCGCTAGTGGTTCGAGGCTACACCTTC.

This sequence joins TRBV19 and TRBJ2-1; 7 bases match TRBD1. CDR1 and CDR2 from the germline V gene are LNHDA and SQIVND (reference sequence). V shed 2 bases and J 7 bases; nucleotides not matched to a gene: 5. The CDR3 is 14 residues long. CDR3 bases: TGTGCCAGTAGTATACTCGAGGGGGCGAATGAGCAGTTCTTC. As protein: CASSILEGANEQFF.

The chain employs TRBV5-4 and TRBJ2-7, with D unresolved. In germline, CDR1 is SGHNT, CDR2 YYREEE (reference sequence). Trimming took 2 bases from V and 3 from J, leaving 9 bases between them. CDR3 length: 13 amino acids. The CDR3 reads CASSLGTYYEQYF. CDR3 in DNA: TGTGCCAGCAGCTTAGGAACCTACTACGAGCAGTACTTC.

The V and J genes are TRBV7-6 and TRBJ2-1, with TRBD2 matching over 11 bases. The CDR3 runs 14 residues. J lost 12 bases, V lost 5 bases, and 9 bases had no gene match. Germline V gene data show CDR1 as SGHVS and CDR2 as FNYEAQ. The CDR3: CASSPSTSGGLQFF. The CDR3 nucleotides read TGTGCCAGCAGCCCATCCACTAGCGGGGGCCTGCAGTTCTTC.

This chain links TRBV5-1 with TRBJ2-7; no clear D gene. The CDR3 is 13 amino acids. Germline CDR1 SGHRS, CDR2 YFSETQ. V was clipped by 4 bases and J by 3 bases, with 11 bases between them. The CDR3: CASSPLGDYEQYF. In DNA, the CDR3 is TGCGCCAGCAGCCCCCTCGGCGACTACGAGCAGTACTTC. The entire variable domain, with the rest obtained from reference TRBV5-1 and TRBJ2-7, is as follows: KAGVTQTPRYLIKTRGQQVTLSCSPISGHRSVSWYQQTPGQGLQFLFEYFSETQRNKGNFPGRFSGRQFSNSRSEMNVSTLELGDSALYLCASSPLGDYEQYFGPGTRLTVT.

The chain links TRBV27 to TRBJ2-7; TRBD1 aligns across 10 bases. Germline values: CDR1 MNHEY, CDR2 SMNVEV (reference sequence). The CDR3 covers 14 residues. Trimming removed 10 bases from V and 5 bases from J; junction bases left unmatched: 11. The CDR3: CAIRGGQGINEQYF. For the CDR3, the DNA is TGTGCCATCAGAGGGGGACAGGGGATCAACGAGCAGTACTTC.

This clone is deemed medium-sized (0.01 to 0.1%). CDR3: CASSFTGGDPNEQFF. CDR3 nucleotide sequence: TGTGCCAGCAGCTTTACAGGGGGCGACCCCAATGAGCAGTTCTTC. The V and J genes are TRBV11-2 and TRBJ2-1, with 9 bases that match TRBD1. CDR1 is SGHAT and CDR2 is FQNNGV in the germline V gene. The CDR3 sequence is 15 residues long. V lost 3 bases, J lost 6 bases, and 6 bases stayed unmatched.